This T cell receptor beta chain was found in a study of CD8+CD57+ T cells in acquired aplastic anemia. The CDR3 is made up of 15 amino acids. Germline CDR1 is MRHNA and CDR2 is SNTAGT. The germline V and J ends were trimmed by 5 bases and 2 bases, with 13 bases remaining between them. The template for TCR beta VDJ and CDR3 sequence profiling was genomic DNA. TCRdb re-called the reads through MiXCR, storing one row per CDR3 protein. The sample records around 430,000 distinct CDR3 sequences, around 32% being singletons. Patients picked for sequencing had shown CD8+CD57+ cell expansion detected by flow cytometry. The table lists this clonotype with a few counts.

This TCR came from a human donor with aplastic anemia. Sequenced: sorted CD4+, CD8+, or CD8+CD57+ T cells (not recorded which) from PBMCs. The V and J genes are TRBV6-4 and TRBJ2-1, with a weak D call TRBD2 (5 bases). CDR3: CASSLEGRTYNEQFF. The DNA for the CDR3 is TGTGCCAGCAGTCTCGAGGGTCGGACCTACAATGAGCAGTTCTTC.